This is a list of T cell receptor beta chains from one sample in a study of blood T cell repertoires in COVID-19. Assay used: immunoSEQ multiplex PCR; TCRdb lists only in-frame clones, some missing. The table lists 30,000 to 35,000 clones, about 75% of them singletons, with roughly 15% in the top ten. Sequenced input: peripheral blood. The receptor source for this set is a man older than 75 with active or convalescent COVID-19. Each CDR3 is given with its conserved first and last residue. D genes are given only for firm matches. Some rows mark clone size as missing; the rest say once, few, many or name a class of expanded clone.

j_gene | d_gene | abundance | v_gene | CDR3nt | CDR3aa
TRBJ1-4 | TRBD1 | - | TRBV6-5 | TGTGCCAGCAGGAGGACAGGGGTCAATGAAAAACTGTTTTTT | CASRRTGVNEKLFF
TRBJ2-7 | - | - | TRBV7-2 | TGTGCCAGCAGCTTAGAAAGGCGGGGAACCTACGAGCAGTACTTC | CASSLERRGTYEQYF
TRBJ1-2 | TRBD1 | - | TRBV29-1 | TGCAGCGTTGAAGATAACACAGGGGTCTATGGCTACACCTTC | CSVEDNTGVYGYTF
TRBJ1-1 | - | - | TRBV7-3 | TGTGCCAGCAGCTTCACAGGTAGCACTGAAGCTTTCTTT | CASSFTGSTEAFF
TRBJ1-2 | TRBD1 | - | TRBV6-5 | TGTGCCAGCAGTCCGACAGGGGGCTATGGCTACACCTTC | CASSPTGGYGYTF
TRBJ2-1 | TRBD1 | - | TRBV10-1 | TGCGCCAGCAGTGATGTTTCGGGGACAGGAATCAATGAGCAGTTCTTC | CASSDVSGTGINEQFF
TRBJ1-1 | - | once | TRBV11-2 | TGTGCCAGCAGCCGTACCCCCAGGGAAGCCGAAGCTTTCTTT | CASSRTPREAEAFF
TRBJ2-7 | TRBD1 | - | TRBV27 | TGTGCCAGCAAGATTTCTAACCGGGACAGGGGCTTTGGCACCCCCTACGAGCAGTACTTC | CASKISNRDRGFGTPYEQYF
TRBJ2-2 | TRBD2 | - | TRBV28 | TGTGCCAGCAGTCCGACTAGCGGGAGAGGCACCGGGGAGCTGTTTTTT | CASSPTSGRGTGELFF
TRBJ2-6 | - | - | TRBV25-1 | TGTGCCAGCAGTGAATTTATGGGCCCGAGCTCTGGGGCCAACGTCCTGACTTTC | CASSEFMGPSSGANVLTF
TRBJ2-5 | TRBD2 | few | TRBV11-1 | TGTGCCAGCAGCTTTTCTAGCGGCCACCAAGAGACCCAGTACTTC | CASSFSSGHQETQYF
TRBJ2-3 | TRBD2 | - | TRBV7-7 | TGTGCCAGCAGCGAGGGGCTAGCGGGAGCCACAGATACGCAGTATTTT | CASSEGLAGATDTQYF
TRBJ2-3 | - | once | TRBV15 | TGTGCCACCAGCAGAGCGTCACTATTCTCTATTACAGATACGCAGTATTTT | CATSRASLFSITDTQYF
TRBJ2-1 | - | - | TRBV5-8 | TGTGCCAGCAGCTTGGGGCGGGACTTAGATATGGATGAGCAGTTCTTC | CASSLGRDLDMDEQFF
TRBJ2-1 | - | - | TRBV2 | TGTGCCAGCAGTACAATAAGGGAGAGTGAGCAGTTCTTC | CASSTIRESEQFF
TRBJ2-1 | TRBD2 | - | TRBV29-1 | TGCAGCGTTTCTACTAGCGGCTACAATGAGCAGTTCTTC | CSVSTSGYNEQFF
TRBJ2-7 | TRBD1 | - | TRBV5-1 | TGCGCCAGCAGAAGAGCTGGACAGGGGGACTACGAGCAGTACTTC | CASRRAGQGDYEQYF
TRBJ1-3 | - | - | TRBV6-5 | TGTGCCAGCAGTTACTCGAGGGGGGGCGCGGGAAACACCATATATTTT | CASSYSRGGAGNTIYF
TRBJ2-7 | - | - | TRBV6-1 | TGTGCCAGCAGTGATATAACTACCGCCTACGAGCAGTACTTC | CASSDITTAYEQYF
TRBJ2-3 | TRBD2 | - | TRBV6-4 | TGTGCCAACCCAGCGGGAGGCCATGAATGCACAGATACGCAGTATTTT | CANPAGGHECTDTQYF
TRBJ2-1 | TRBD2 | - | TRBV10-1 | TGCGCCAGCAGTGTACTAGCGGGCGGACTGAGCTACAATGAGCAGTTCTTC | CASSVLAGGLSYNEQFF
TRBJ2-7 | TRBD2 | many | TRBV19 | TGTGCCAGTAGTGCGAGACTAGCCTCCTACGAGCAGTACTTC | CASSARLASYEQYF
TRBJ2-7 | TRBD1 | - | TRBV29-1 | TGCAGCGGGCAGGGACAGGGGTACGAGCAGTACTTC | CSGQGQGYEQYF
TRBJ1-4 | - | - | TRBV7-2 | TGTGCCAGCAGCTTAGGGCGGGGGACAGAAAAACTGTTTTTT | CASSLGRGTEKLFF
TRBJ1-4 | TRBD1 | - | TRBV6-6 | TGTGCCAGCAGTTACTTGGGGACAGAGGATGAAAAACTGTTTTTT | CASSYLGTEDEKLFF
TRBJ2-2 | - | - | TRBV3-1/TRBV3-2 | TGTGCCAGCAGCCATCCATCGAACACCGGGGAGCTGTTTTTT | CASSHPSNTGELFF
TRBJ1-2 | TRBD1 | - | TRBV7-3 | TGTGCCAGCAGCGTAAGACAGGGTGGTGGCTACACCTTC | CASSVRQGGGYTF
TRBJ1-2 | - | few | TRBV5-4 | TGTGCCAGCAGCTTGATGAACGGGAACTATGGCTACACCTTC | CASSLMNGNYGYTF
TRBJ2-1 | - | - | TRBV29-1 | TGCAGCGTGGATTTGGGGAGCTCCTACAATGAGCAGTTCTTC | CSVDLGSSYNEQFF
TRBJ1-5 | - | - | TRBV6-5 | TGTGCCAGCAAGGCTGGACGGGACAATCAGCCCCAGCATTTT | CASKAGRDNQPQHF
TRBJ1-5 | - | - | TRBV19 | TGTGCCAGTAGTCCTGGACAGACTCAGCCCCAGCATTTT | CASSPGQTQPQHF
TRBJ2-7 | TRBD1 | - | TRBV11-3 | TGTGCCAGCAGCTTTGCCGGGACAGGCCACTACGAGCAGTACTTC | CASSFAGTGHYEQYF
TRBJ1-2 | TRBD1 | - | TRBV3-1/TRBV3-2 | TGTGCCAGCAGCCCTCTGGACAGGAACTATGGCTACACCTTC | CASSPLDRNYGYTF
TRBJ1-5 | - | few | TRBV30 | TGTGCCTGGAGTGTCGGGAGCAATCAGCCCCAGCATTTT | CAWSVGSNQPQHF
TRBJ1-1 | TRBD1 | few | TRBV10-3 | TGTGCCAGCCATGGACAGGGTGACACTGAAGCTTTCTTT | CASHGQGDTEAFF
TRBJ2-3 | - | few | TRBV4-1 | TGCGCCAGCAGCCGCGGGTCACAAGATACGCAGTATTTT | CASSRGSQDTQYF
TRBJ2-2 | TRBD2 | - | TRBV19 | TGTGCCAGTAACGGACTAGCGGGAAACACCGGGGAGCTGTTTTTT | CASNGLAGNTGELFF